This T cell receptor (beta chain) was found in a study of blood T cell repertoires in COVID-19. At the level of the study: The United States, Italy and Spain supplied acute and convalescent COVID-19 samples. Sources were T cells, B-cell-depleted T cells, or PBMCs; the material itself was cDNA or gDNA.

Germline trimming cut 6 bases from V and 4 bases from J; bases unmatched to any gene: 5. The CDR3 runs 14 residues. Germline V gene data show CDR1 as SNHLY and CDR2 as FYNNEI. The authors' processing: Reference gene primers were amplified, and this amplification served to estimate nucleated cell counts. Using immunoSEQ multiplex PCR, the repertoire was profiled, and TCRdb retains in-frame clones only, with some absent. For V, J and clone size, that table is used; D and trimming come from the DNA. The table includes around 150,000 clones, about 84% detected once. Sequencing was done on a sample of peripheral blood. The chain employs TRBV2 and TRBJ1-1; 10 bases agree with TRBD1. This TCR was sampled from a woman aged 50 to 60 with acute or convalescent COVID-19. This CDR3 reads CASRQGQGSTEAFF. CDR3 in DNA: TGTGCCAGCAGACAGGGACAGGGGAGCACTGAAGCTTTCTTT.